The 14 T cell receptor beta chains below come from one sample, sequenced in a study of cytomegalovirus exposure and HLA in healthy donors. PCR used 60 Vbeta primers and 13 Jbeta primers. Only in-frame clones appear in the TCRdb table, and some are missing; sequencing was by immunoSEQ multiplex PCR. The repertoire consists of more than 80,000 clones, with roughly 77% occurring once and the leading ten covering around 4%. The material sequenced was PBMCs. The receptors originated from a man between 60 and 75 years old in good health and CMV-seronegative.

The V call is TRBV12-5, the J call TRBJ1-2; D remains unclear. Germline values: CDR1 LGHNT, CDR2 FRNRAP. The length of the CDR3 is 15 residues. The V and J ends lost 7 bases and 8 bases respectively, with 23 bases between them. The CDR3, as DNA: TGTGCTAGTGCCCTGGGAAGTCCCCTGAGAGGGGGCTACACCTTC. Encoded protein: CASALGSPLRGGYTF.

The V call is TRBV7-9, the J call TRBJ1-6; tentative D call: TRBD1 (6 bases). Germline V CDR1 and CDR2: SEHNR, FQNEAQ (reference sequence). Trimming removed 1 base at V and 6 bases at J, with 10 bases between. The CDR3 sequence is 15 residues long. CDR3 coding DNA: TGTGCCAGCAGCTTAGGGACAGCGCTTAATTCACCCCTCCACTTT. This codes for CASSLGTALNSPLHF.

This chain connects TRBV2 to TRBJ2-3, with 9 bases fitting TRBD1. V shed 6 bases, J shed 6 bases, and the junction held 10 bases outside the gene matches. The CDR3 runs 15 residues. Germline lookup yields CDR1 SNHLY and CDR2 FYNNEI. CDR3 DNA: TGTGCCAGCAGCGTCTCACAGGGGGCTAGGGATACGCAGTATTTT. Protein: CASSVSQGARDTQYF. Complete variable domain (other parts from reference TRBV2 and TRBJ2-3): EPEVTQTPSHQVTQMGQEVILRCVPISNHLYFYWYRQILGQKVEFLVSFYNNEISEKSEIFDDQFSVERPDGSNFTLKIRSTKLEDSAMYFCASSVSQGARDTQYFGPGTRLTVL.

The V gene is TRBV5-5, the J gene TRBJ2-2, with TRBD2 identical over 12 bases. Trimming took 0 bases from V and 4 from J; bases not matched to a gene: 4. In germline, CDR1 is SGHKS, CDR2 YYEKEE (reference sequence). CDR3 length equals 17 residues. The CDR3 sequence is CASSLVTSGGSTGELFF. The CDR3 DNA reads as TGTGCCAGCAGCTTGGTCACTAGCGGGGGGAGCACCGGGGAGCTGTTTTTT.

Remarks on this clone: At the DNA level, this CDR3 is encoded by other sequences in the same sample as well. V is TRBV2 and J is TRBJ2-7, with TRBD2 matching over 8 bases. Germline CDR1 and CDR2: SNHLY and FYNNEI. This CDR3 has 12 residues. The ends lost 8 bases at V and 2 bases at J; junction bases unmatched: 2. CDR3 nucleotide sequence: TGTGCCAGCCGGGGGGGAGCCTACGAGCAGTACTTC. Its protein is CASRGGAYEQYF.

Only one count was recorded for this clone. This chain links TRBV7-9 with TRBJ2-7; TRBD1 is a possible D gene (6 bases). The CDR3 consists of 14 residues. Germline V lookup: CDR1 SEHNR, CDR2 FQNEAQ (reference sequence). Trimming shortened V by 5 bases and J by 2 bases, and 13 bases separated the two germline ends. Here the CDR3 DNA reads TGTGCCAGCAGCCCGCGGACAGATACCTACGAGCAGTACTTC. Translating gives CASSPRTDTYEQYF.

The chain recombines TRBV7-3 with TRBJ2-3; 16 bases match TRBD2. Germline trimming cut 3 bases from V and 4 bases from J; bases unmatched to any gene: 4. Per germline, CDR1 SGHTA and CDR2 FQGTGA. The CDR3 contains 17 residues. In DNA form, the CDR3 reads TGTGCCAGCAGCTTGGGACTAGCGGGGGGGATAGCAGATACGCAGTATTTT. This sequence encodes CASSLGLAGGIADTQYF. Complete variable domain (other parts from reference TRBV7-3 and TRBJ2-3): GAGVSQTPSNKVTEKGKYVELRCDPISGHTALYWYRQSLGQGPEFLIYFQGTGAADDSGLPNDRFFAVRPEGSVSTLKIQRTERGDSAVYLCASSLGLAGGIADTQYFGPGTRLTVL.

The gene calls are TRBV29-1 and TRBJ2-2, with TRBD1 matching 7 bases. Germline CDR1 reads SQVTM; CDR2 reads ANQGSEA. There are 16 residues in the CDR3. The junction had 8 bases not matched to a gene; V was cut back by 3 bases and J by 1 base. The CDR3 reads CSVEFPGTVNTGELFF. CDR3 in DNA: TGCAGCGTTGAGTTCCCCGGGACAGTGAACACCGGGGAGCTGTTTTTT.

The genes are TRBV5-1 and TRBJ1-1; TRBD1 agrees at 7 bases. CDR1 is SGHRS, CDR2 YFSETQ, per germline. The CDR3 length is 14 residues. The V gene end was trimmed by 3 bases and the J gene end by 5 bases; junction bases not matched to a gene: 7. The CDR3, as DNA: TGCGCCAGCAGCTCGACAGGGAGCAGGACTGAAGCTTTCTTT. Translating it yields CASSSTGSRTEAFF.

The chain links TRBV5-6 to TRBJ1-1; no firm D call. Germline V CDR1 and CDR2: SGHDT, YYEEEE. This CDR3 is 15 amino acids long. V dropped 4 bases and J dropped 4 bases, with 17 bases sitting between them. Here the CDR3 reads CASSLTIEGGTEAFF. Written as DNA, the CDR3 is TGTGCCAGCAGCCTGACAATCGAGGGCGGCACTGAAGCTTTCTTT.

This sequence joins TRBV15 and TRBJ2-5; the D gene is possibly TRBD2 (7 bases). The CDR3 extends over 14 amino acids. Trimming left V 6 bases short and J 3 bases short, with 14 bases between. Germline values: CDR1 LNHNV, CDR2 YYDKDF (reference sequence). In DNA, the CDR3 is TGTGCCACCAGGGGGGGGCGGGCAGAAGAGACCCAGTACTTC. Its protein product is CATRGGRAEETQYF.

The chain uses TRBV29-1 and TRBJ2-5; 12 bases fit TRBD2. CDR1 is SQVTM, CDR2 ANQGSEA, per germline. The CDR3 runs to 14 residues. V was clipped by 1 base and J by 3 bases; unmatched bases: 0. In DNA, the CDR3 is TGCAGCGTTGAAGGACTAGCGGGGGAAGAGACCCAGTACTTC. Its protein product is CSVEGLAGEETQYF.

V is TRBV7-3 and J is TRBJ1-1; no firm D call. Trimming shortened V by 6 bases and J by 1 base, and 9 bases separated the two germline ends. Germline V lookup: CDR1 SGHTA, CDR2 FQGTGA. The CDR3 has 13 amino acids. As DNA, the CDR3 is TGTGCCAGCAGTCAGACACCGAACACTGAAGCTTTCTTT. Protein sequence: CASSQTPNTEAFF.

This chain joins TRBV6-1 and TRBJ2-1; 7 positions match TRBD2. The V and J ends lost 6 bases and 5 bases, in that order; junction bases with no gene match: 4. The germline V gene encodes CDR1 MNHNS and CDR2 SASEGT. The CDR3 consists of 13 residues. The CDR3 is CASRTLADNEQFF. CDR3 nucleotide sequence: TGTGCCAGCAGGACTCTAGCGGACAATGAGCAGTTCTTC.